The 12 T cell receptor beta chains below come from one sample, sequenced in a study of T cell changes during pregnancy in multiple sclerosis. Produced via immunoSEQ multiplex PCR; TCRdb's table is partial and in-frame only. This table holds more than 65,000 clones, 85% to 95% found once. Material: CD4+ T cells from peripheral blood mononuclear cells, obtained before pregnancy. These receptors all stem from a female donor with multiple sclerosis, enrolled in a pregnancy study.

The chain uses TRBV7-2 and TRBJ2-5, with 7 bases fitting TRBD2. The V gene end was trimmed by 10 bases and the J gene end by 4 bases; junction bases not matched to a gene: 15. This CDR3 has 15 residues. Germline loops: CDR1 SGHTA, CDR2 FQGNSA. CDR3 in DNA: TGTGCCACCTCGGGAGGCGGGAGCAAGGGAGAGACCCAGTACTTC. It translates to CATSGGGSKGETQYF.

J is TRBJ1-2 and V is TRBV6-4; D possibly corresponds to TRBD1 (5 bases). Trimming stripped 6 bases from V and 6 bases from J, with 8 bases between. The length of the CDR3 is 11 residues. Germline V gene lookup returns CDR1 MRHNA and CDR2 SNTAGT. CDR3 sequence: CASRGGDGYTF. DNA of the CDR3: TGTGCCAGCAGGGGGGGGGATGGCTACACCTTC.

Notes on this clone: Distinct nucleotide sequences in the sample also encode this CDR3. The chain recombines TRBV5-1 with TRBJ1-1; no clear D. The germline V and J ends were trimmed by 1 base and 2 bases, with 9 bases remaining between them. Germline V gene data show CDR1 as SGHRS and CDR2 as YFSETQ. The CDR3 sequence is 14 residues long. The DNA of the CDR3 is TGCGCCAGCAGCTTGAATACAGCCAACACTGAAGCTTTCTTT. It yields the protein CASSLNTANTEAFF.

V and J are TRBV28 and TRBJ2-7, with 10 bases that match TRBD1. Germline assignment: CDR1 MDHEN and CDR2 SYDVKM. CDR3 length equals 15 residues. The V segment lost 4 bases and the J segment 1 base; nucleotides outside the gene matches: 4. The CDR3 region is CASSSRTGGSYEQYF. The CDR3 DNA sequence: TGTGCCAGCAGTTCCCGGACAGGGGGTTCCTACGAGCAGTACTTC.

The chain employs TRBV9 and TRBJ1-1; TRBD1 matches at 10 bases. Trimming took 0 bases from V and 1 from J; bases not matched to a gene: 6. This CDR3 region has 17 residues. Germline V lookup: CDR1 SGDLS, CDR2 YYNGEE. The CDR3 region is CASSVDPRTGGNTEAFF. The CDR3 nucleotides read TGTGCCAGCAGCGTAGACCCCCGGACAGGGGGGAACACTGAAGCTTTCTTT.

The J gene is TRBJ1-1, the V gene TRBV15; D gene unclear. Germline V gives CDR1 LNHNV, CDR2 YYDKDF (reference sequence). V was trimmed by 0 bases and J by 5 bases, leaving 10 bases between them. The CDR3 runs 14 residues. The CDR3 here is CATSRDPGWTEAFF. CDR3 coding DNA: TGTGCCACCAGCAGAGATCCGGGGTGGACTGAAGCTTTCTTT.

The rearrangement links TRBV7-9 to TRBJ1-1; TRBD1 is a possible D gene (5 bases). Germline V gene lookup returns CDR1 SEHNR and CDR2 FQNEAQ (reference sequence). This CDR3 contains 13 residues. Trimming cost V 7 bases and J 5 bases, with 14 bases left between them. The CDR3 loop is CASTPGGRTEAFF. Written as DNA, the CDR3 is TGTGCCAGCACCCCGGGGGGGAGGACTGAAGCTTTCTTT.

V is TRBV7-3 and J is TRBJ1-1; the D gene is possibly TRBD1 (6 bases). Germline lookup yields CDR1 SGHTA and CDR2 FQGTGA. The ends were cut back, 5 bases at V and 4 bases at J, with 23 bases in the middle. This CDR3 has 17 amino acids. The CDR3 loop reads CASSPTTGAGRGTEAFF. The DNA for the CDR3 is TGTGCCAGCAGCCCTACGACAGGCGCGGGTCGGGGCACTGAAGCTTTCTTT.

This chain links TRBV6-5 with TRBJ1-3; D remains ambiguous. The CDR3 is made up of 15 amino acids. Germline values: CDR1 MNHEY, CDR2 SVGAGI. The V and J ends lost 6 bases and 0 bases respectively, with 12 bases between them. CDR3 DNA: TGTGCCAGCAGACAATCATCAGGCTCTGGAAACACCATATATTTT. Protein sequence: CASRQSSGSGNTIYF.

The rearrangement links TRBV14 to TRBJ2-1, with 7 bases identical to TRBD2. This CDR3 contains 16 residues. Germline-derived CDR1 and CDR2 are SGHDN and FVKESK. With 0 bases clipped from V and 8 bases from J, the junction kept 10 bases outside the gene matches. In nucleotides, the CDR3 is TGTGCCAGCAGCCAAGATCGGATGAGCGGGGTCTATGAGCAGTTCTTC. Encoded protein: CASSQDRMSGVYEQFF.

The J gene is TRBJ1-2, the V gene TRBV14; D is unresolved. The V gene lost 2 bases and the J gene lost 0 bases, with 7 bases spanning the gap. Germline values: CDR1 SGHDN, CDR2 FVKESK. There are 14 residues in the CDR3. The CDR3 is CASSQIQSNYGYTF. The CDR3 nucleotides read TGTGCCAGCAGCCAAATCCAGTCTAACTATGGCTACACCTTC.

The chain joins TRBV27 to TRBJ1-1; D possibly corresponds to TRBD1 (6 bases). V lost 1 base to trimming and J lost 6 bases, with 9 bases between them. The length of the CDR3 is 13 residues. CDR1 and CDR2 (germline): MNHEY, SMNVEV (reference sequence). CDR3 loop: CASSLFDRSEAFF. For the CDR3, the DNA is TGTGCCAGCAGTTTATTCGACAGGTCTGAAGCTTTCTTT.